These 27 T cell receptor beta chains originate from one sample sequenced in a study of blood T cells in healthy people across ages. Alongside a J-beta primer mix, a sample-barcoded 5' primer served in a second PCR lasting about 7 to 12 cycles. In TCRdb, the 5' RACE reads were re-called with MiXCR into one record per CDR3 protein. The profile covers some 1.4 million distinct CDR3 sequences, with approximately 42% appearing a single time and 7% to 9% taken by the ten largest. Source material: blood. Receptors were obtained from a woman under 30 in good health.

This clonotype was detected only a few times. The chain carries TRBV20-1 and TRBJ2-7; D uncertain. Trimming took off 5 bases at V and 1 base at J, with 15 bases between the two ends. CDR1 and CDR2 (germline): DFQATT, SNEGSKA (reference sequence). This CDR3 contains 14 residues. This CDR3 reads CSAPTLLGSYEQYF. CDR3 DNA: TGCAGTGCTCCCACCCTTTTAGGTTCCTACGAGCAGTACTTC.

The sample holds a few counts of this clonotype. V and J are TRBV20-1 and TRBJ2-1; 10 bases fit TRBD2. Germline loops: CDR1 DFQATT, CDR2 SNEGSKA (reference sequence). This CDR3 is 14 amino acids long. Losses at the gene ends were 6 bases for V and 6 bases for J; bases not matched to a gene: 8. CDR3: CSATTSGTVNEQFF. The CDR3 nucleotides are TGCAGTGCAACCACTAGCGGGACCGTCAATGAGCAGTTCTTC.

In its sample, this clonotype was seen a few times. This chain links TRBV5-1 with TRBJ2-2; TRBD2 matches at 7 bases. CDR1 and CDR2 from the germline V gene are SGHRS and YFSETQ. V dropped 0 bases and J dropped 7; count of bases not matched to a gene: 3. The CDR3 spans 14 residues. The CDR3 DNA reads TGCGCCAGCAGCTTGGGGCGGGAGAACGGGGAGCTGTTTTTT. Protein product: CASSLGRENGELFF.

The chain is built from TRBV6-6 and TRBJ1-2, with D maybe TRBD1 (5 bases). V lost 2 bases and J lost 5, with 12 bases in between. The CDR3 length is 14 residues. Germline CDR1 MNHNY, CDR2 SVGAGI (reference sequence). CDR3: CASSYTPGSYGYTF. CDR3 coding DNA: TGTGCCAGCAGTTACACGCCAGGGTCTTATGGCTACACCTTC.

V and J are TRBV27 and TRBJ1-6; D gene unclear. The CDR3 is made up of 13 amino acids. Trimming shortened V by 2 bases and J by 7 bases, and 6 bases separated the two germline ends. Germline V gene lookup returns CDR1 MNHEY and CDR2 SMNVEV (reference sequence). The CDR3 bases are TGTGCCAGCAGTTTACAGTCAAATTCACCCCTCCACTTT. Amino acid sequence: CASSLQSNSPLHF.

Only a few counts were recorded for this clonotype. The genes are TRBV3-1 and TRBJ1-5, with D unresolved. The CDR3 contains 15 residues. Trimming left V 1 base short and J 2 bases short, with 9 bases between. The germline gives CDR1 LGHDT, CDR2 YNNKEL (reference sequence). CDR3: CASSQVPGGNQPQHF. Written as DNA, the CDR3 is TGTGCCAGCAGCCAAGTTCCCGGAGGCAATCAGCCCCAGCATTTT. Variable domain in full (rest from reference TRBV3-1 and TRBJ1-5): DTAVSQTPKYLVTQMGNDKSIKCEQNLGHDTMYWYKQDSKKFLKIMFSYNNKELIINETVPNRFSPKSPDKAHLNLHINSLELGDSAVYFCASSQVPGGNQPQHFGDGTRLSIL.

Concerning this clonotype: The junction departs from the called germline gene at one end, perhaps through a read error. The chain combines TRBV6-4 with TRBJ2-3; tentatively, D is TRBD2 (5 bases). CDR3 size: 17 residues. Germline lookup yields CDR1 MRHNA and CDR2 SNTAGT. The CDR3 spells CASSDAGPTLITETQYF. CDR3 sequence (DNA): TGTGCCAGCAGTGACGCGGGCCCAACCTTAATCACAGAGACGCAGTATTTT.

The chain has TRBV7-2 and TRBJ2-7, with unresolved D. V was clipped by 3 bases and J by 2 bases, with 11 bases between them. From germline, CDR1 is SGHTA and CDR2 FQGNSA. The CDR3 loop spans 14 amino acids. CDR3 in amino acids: CASSLDGVPYEQYF. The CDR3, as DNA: TGTGCCAGCAGCTTGGATGGAGTCCCCTACGAGCAGTACTTC. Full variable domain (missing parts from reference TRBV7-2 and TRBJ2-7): GAGVSQSPSNKVTEKGKDVELRCDPISGHTALYWYRQSLGQGLEFLIYFQGNSAPDKSGLPSDRFSAERTGGSVSTLTIQRTQQEDSAVYLCASSLDGVPYEQYFGPGTRLTVT.

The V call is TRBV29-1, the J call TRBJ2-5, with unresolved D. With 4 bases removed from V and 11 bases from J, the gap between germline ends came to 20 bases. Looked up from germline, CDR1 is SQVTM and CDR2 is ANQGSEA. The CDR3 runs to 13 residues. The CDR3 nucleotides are TGCAGCGTTGCGTTCGACCTCTACAATGAGCAGTACTTC. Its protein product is CSVAFDLYNEQYF.

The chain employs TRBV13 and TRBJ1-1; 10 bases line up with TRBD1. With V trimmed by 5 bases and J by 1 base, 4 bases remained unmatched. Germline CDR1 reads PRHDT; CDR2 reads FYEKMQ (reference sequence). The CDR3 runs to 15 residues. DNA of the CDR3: TGTGCCAGCAGCCCGACAGGGGGCCCGAACACTGAAGCTTTCTTT. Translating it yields CASSPTGGPNTEAFF.

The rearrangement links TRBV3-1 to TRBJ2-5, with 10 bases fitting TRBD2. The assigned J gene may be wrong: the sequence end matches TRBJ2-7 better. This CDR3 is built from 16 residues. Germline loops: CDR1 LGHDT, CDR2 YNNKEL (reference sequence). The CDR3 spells CASSQMVPTSGTEQYF. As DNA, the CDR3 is TGTGCCAGCAGCCAAATGGTCCCCACTAGCGGGACCGAGCAGTACTTC.

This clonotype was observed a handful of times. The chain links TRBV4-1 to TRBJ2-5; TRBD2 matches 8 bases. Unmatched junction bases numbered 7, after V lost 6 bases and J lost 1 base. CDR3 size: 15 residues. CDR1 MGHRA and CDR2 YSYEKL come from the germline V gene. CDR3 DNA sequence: TGCGCCAGCAGTTACACCGGGACTAGCCAAGAGACCCAGTACTTC. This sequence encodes CASSYTGTSQETQYF.

CDR3 loop: CASGLRPSSGANVLTF. The CDR3 bases are TGTGCCAGCGGGTTAAGGCCGAGCTCTGGGGCCAACGTCCTGACTTTC. V usage is TRBV9 and J usage is TRBJ2-6; the D is unclear. This CDR3 comprises 16 residues. Germline V gene lookup returns CDR1 SGDLS and CDR2 YYNGEE. The V end was cut by 7 bases, the J end by 0 bases, with 14 bases between.

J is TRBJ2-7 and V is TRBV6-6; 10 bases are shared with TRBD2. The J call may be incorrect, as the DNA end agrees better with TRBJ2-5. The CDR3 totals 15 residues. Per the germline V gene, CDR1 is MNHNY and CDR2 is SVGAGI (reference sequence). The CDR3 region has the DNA TGTGCCAGCCGTCTTAATCTAGCGGGGGAAGAGACCCAGTACTTC. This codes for CASRLNLAGEETQYF.

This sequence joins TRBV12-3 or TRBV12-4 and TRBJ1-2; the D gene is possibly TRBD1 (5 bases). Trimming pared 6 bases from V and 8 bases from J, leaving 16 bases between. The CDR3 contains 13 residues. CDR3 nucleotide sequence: TGTGCCAGCAGGCCAACAGGTCACCTGGGCTACACCTTC. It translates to CASRPTGHLGYTF.

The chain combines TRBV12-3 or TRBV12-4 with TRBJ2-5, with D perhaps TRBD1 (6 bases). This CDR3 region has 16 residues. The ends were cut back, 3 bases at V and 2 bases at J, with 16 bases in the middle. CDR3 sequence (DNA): TGTGCCAGCAGTTTGCCCCCAGGGGCCGGGCAAGAGACCCAGTACTTC. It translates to CASSLPPGAGQETQYF.

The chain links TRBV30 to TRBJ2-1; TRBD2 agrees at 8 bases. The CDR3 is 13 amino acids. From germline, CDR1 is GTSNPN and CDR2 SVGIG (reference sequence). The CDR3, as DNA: TGTGCGGCACGGGGGGGCTCCTACAATGAGCAGTTCTTC. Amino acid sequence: CAARGGSYNEQFF.

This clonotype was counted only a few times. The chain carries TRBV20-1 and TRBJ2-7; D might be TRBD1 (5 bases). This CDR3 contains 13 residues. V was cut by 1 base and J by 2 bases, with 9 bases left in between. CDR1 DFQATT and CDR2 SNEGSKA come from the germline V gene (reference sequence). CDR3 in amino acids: CSARVREPYEQYF. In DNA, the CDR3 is TGCAGTGCTAGAGTCAGGGAACCCTACGAGCAGTACTTC.

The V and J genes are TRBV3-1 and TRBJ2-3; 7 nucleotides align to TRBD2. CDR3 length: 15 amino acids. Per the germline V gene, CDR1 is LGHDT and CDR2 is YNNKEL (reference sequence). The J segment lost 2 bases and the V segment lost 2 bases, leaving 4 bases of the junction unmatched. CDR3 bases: TGTGCCAGCAGCCAATCGGGGGGAGACACAGATACGCAGTATTTT. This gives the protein CASSQSGGDTDTQYF.

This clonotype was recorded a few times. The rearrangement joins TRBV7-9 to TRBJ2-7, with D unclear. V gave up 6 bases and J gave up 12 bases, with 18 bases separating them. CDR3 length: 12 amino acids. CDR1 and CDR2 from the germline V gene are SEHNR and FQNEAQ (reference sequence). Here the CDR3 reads CASRIPQGSMYF. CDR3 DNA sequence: TGTGCCAGCAGGATCCCCCAAGGCTCAATGTACTTC.

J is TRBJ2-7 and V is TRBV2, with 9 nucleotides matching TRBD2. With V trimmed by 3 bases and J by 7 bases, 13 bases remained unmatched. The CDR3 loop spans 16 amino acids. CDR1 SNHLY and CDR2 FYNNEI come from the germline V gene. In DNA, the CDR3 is TGTGCCAGCAGTGATCCCGGGACTAGCCACTACAATGAGCAGTACTTC. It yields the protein CASSDPGTSHYNEQYF.

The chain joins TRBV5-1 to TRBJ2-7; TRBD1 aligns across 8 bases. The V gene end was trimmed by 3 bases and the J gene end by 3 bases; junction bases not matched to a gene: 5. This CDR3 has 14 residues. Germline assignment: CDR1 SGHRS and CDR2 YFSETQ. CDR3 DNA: TGCGCCAGCAGCTCCGAGGGACAGGACTACGAGCAGTACTTC. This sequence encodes CASSSEGQDYEQYF.

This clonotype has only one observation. CDR3 loop: CASSEPGQGAYGAKNIQYF. The CDR3 nucleotides are TGTGCCAGCAGTGAGCCGGGACAGGGGGCCTATGGGGCCAAAAACATTCAGTACTTC. The chain is built from TRBV25-1 and TRBJ2-4, with 12 positions matching TRBD1. CDR1 is MGHDK, CDR2 SYGVNS, per germline. The CDR3 totals 19 residues. The V and J ends lost 3 bases and 1 base, in that order; junction bases with no gene match: 10.

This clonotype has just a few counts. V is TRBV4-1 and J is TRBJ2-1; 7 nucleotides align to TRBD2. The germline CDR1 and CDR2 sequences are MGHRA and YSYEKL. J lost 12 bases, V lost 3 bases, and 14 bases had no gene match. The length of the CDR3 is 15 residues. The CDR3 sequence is CASSQGGIPGQGQFF. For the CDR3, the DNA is TGCGCCAGCAGCCAGGGAGGGATTCCGGGCCAGGGGCAGTTCTTC.

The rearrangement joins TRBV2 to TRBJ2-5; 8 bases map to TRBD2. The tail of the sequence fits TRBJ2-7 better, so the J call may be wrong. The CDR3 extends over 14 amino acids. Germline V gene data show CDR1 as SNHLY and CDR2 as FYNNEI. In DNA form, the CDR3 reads TGTGCCAGCAGTGAATTGACAGCGGGAGACGAGCAGTACTTC. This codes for CASSELTAGDEQYF.

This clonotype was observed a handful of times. CDR3 sequence (DNA): TGTGCCACCCAACGGACAGGACCGTCGGAGCAGTACTTC. Translating gives CATQRTGPSEQYF. V gene TRBV27 combines with J gene TRBJ2-7; 7 bases fit TRBD1. This CDR3 contains 13 residues. Germline values: CDR1 MNHEY, CDR2 SMNVEV (reference sequence). The trim removed 10 bases at V and 7 bases at J, leaving 13 bases unmatched.

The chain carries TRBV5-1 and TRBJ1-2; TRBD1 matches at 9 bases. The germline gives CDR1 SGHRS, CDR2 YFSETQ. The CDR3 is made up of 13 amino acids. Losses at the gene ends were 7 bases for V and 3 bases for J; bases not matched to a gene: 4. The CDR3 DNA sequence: TGCGCCAGCTTGGACAGGGGTGACTATGGCTACACCTTC. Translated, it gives CASLDRGDYGYTF.